These 5 T cell receptor beta chains were sequenced from one sample in a study of cytomegalovirus exposure and HLA in healthy donors. With 60 Vbeta and 13 Jbeta primers, the PCR was carried out. Clones were sequenced by immunoSEQ multiplex PCR, and TCRdb holds only the in-frame ones, with some missing. The sample lists more than 25,000 clones; 70% were seen once. The source material was PBMCs. Receptors originate from a woman in her fifties or sixties in good health and CMV-seronegative.

This clone was observed a single time. The chain recombines TRBV19 with TRBJ1-5; 7 bases match TRBD1. Germline-derived CDR1 and CDR2 are LNHDA and SQIVND (reference sequence). After removal of 10 bases from V and 4 bases from J, the junction contained 7 bases not matched to a gene. The CDR3 has 13 amino acids. CDR3 bases: TGTGCCACCCACAGGGGTGGAAATCAGCCCCAGCATTTT. Its protein is CATHRGGNQPQHF.

This clone turned up a few times. The V and J genes are TRBV5-5 and TRBJ1-1; D perhaps matches TRBD1 (5 bases). CDR3 length: 13 amino acids. V was pared by 2 bases and J by 8 bases, with 13 bases between. Germline CDR1 and CDR2: SGHKS and YYEKEE (reference sequence). The CDR3: CASSFSGSSEAFF. DNA of the CDR3: TGTGCCAGCAGCTTTTCAGGGTCTTCAGAAGCTTTCTTT.

The chain links TRBV25-1 to TRBJ1-2; 7 bases agree with TRBD1. Germline V CDR1 and CDR2: MGHDK, SYGVNS. Trimming cost V 4 bases and J 1 base; bases outside gene matches: 3. The CDR3 length is 14 residues. The CDR3 region is CASSGGQVNYGYTF. The CDR3 nucleotides are TGTGCCAGCAGTGGCGGACAGGTTAACTATGGCTACACCTTC.

The V call is TRBV7-2, the J call TRBJ1-5; D unresolved. The length of the CDR3 is 15 residues. Germline CDR1 is SGHTA and CDR2 is FQGNSA. Trimming took off 4 bases at V and 2 bases at J, with 12 bases between the two ends. The CDR3, as DNA: TGTGCCAGCAGCTCCATGACAATGGGCAATCAGCCCCAGCATTTT. Amino acids: CASSSMTMGNQPQHF.

The sample holds a few counts of this clone. CDR3 sequence reads: CASSEALRSGYTF. The CDR3 bases are TGTGCCAGCAGTGAAGCGCTAAGGAGTGGCTACACCTTC. This chain links TRBV2 with TRBJ1-2; no reliable D call. The CDR3 length is 13 residues. Trimming took 0 bases from V and 7 from J, leaving 9 bases between them. Germline loops: CDR1 SNHLY, CDR2 FYNNEI.